The T cell receptor beta chain described here comes from a study of T cell clonotyping in hematopoietic cell transplantation. Overall study results and limits: Pathologically expanded recipient clonotypes increased progressively from day 30 to day 180 as diversity fell. Broader posttransplant TCR repertoire diversity was predicted by graft donor and pretransplant recipient Inverse Simpson Index values.

Of note for this clone: Antigen specificity is unknown.

Clones were read by immunoSEQ multiplex PCR, and TCRdb kept only the in-frame ones, dropping some. Of over 10,000 clones in the sample, 65% to 85% were seen once. The time point was: recipient sample about 28 days before transplant, after cytoreduction. The TCR was taken from a man aged 60 to 75 with acute myeloid leukemia. Some clones in this sample may be carry-over from other donors' samples. The material was peripheral blood mononuclear cells, obtained before stem cell transplant.

The CDR3 reads CASSPRPEGNQPQHF. The DNA for the CDR3 is TGCGCCAGCAGCCCCCGTCCCGAGGGCAATCAGCCCCAGCATTTT. V gene TRBV5-1 combines with J gene TRBJ1-5; no clear D. This CDR3 is built from 15 residues. Germline loops: CDR1 SGHRS, CDR2 YFSETQ. V was trimmed by 4 bases and J by 2 bases, leaving 13 bases between them.